These T cell receptor beta chains were read from a single sample in a study of blood T cells in healthy people across ages. TCRdb independently ran MiXCR on the 5' RACE reads; one entry per CDR3 protein. The sample contains more than 1 million distinct CDR3 sequences, 35% to 55% of which appear only once. The sample comprised blood. The receptor source for this set is a woman aged 60-70 years in good health. Each CDR3 is given with its conserved first and last residue. A D gene is named only where the DNA matches it firmly. Part of the rows lack a size; the others show once, few, many or a class for expanded clones.

-,TRBV12-3/TRBV12-4,TRBJ2-7,few,CASASGWEQYF,TGTGCCAGCGCCTCCGGGTGGGAGCAGTACTTC
-,TRBV7-9,TRBJ2-7,once,CASSMMGVAYNEQYF,TGTGCCAGCAGCATGATGGGCGTCGCCTACAATGAGCAGTACTTC
-,TRBV10-3,TRBJ2-7,-,CAVIGGGEQYF,TGTGCCGTGATTGGGGGCGGCGAGCAGTACTTC
-,TRBV27,TRBJ2-1,-,CASSAVGLYNEQFF,TGTGCCAGCAGTGCCGTAGGCCTCTACAATGAGCAGTTCTTC
-,TRBV6-1,TRBJ2-1,-,CASSQSGRSYNEQFF,TGTGCCAGCAGTCAAAGCGGACGTTCCTACAATGAGCAGTTCTTC
TRBD1,TRBV12-3/TRBV12-4,TRBJ1-2,-,CASRNRDRGDGYTF,TGTGCCAGCAGGAACCGGGACAGGGGAGATGGCTACACCTTC
-,TRBV7-2,TRBJ2-4,-,CASSLAWGSGEQYF,TGTGCCAGCAGCTTAGCATGGGGGTCGGGGGAGCAGTACTTC
TRBD1,TRBV9,TRBJ2-7,-,CASSVADRTGRYEQYF,TGTGCCAGCAGCGTAGCCGACAGGACAGGACGCTACGAGCAGTACTTC
-,TRBV5-1,TRBJ1-6,-,CASSLTGPAGSPLHF,TGCGCCAGCAGCCTCACAGGGCCGGCCGGGTCACCCCTCCACTTT
TRBD2,TRBV20-1,TRBJ2-7,few,CSAPRLADSYEQYF,TGCAGTGCCCCACGGCTAGCGGACTCCTACGAGCAGTACTTC